Below, 16 T cell receptor beta chains from the same sample are listed, as sequenced in a study of blood T cell repertoires in COVID-19. TCRdb's table, derived via immunoSEQ multiplex PCR, lists solely in-frame clones and lacks some. The table has fewer than 400,000 clones, roughly 85% seen once. What was sequenced was peripheral blood. These receptor sequences come from a woman aged 18-29 years with acute or convalescent COVID-19.

The chain joins TRBV2 to TRBJ2-1; TRBD2 matches 9 bases. This CDR3 has 14 residues. CDR1 and CDR2 (germline): SNHLY, FYNNEI. The V segment lost 10 bases and the J segment 1 base; nucleotides outside the gene matches: 5. As DNA, the CDR3 is TGTGCCACCGGCGGGGGGGATTCCTACAATGAGCAGTTCTTC. It specifies CATGGGDSYNEQFF. The full variable domain, completed using reference TRBV2 and TRBJ2-1, is EPEVTQTPSHQVTQMGQEVILRCVPISNHLYFYWYRQILGQKVEFLVSFYNNEISEKSEIFDDQFSVERPDGSNFTLKIRSTKLEDSAMYFCATGGGDSYNEQFFGPGTRLTVL.

The V and J genes are TRBV6-2 or TRBV6-3 and TRBJ1-1, with D maybe TRBD1 (6 bases). Germline loops: CDR1 MNHEY, CDR2 SVGEGT. The CDR3 is 17 amino acids. V was trimmed by 1 base and J by 1 base, leaving 16 bases between them. The CDR3 DNA sequence: TGTGCCAGCAGTTACTGGGGGGGGCGTGTGGGGAACACTGAAGCTTTCTTT. Residues: CASSYWGGRVGNTEAFF.

The CDR3 DNA is TGTGCCAGCTCACCATACAGGGACACCGGGGAGCTGTTTTTT. It specifies CASSPYRDTGELFF. The chain carries TRBV18 and TRBJ2-2; TRBD1 might be the D (6 bases). The germline CDR1 and CDR2 sequences are KGHSH and LQKENI. The CDR3 totals 14 residues. The V end lost 2 bases, the J end lost 3 bases, and 7 bases lay between the germline ends.

The rearrangement uses TRBV24-1 and TRBJ2-3, with D unresolved. The germline V gene has CDR1 KGHDR and CDR2 SFDVKD. CDR3 size: 13 residues. Trimming pared 4 bases from V and 7 bases from J, leaving 11 bases between. This chain's CDR3 is CATSDRTLNTQYF. The CDR3 DNA follows: TGTGCCACCAGTGACCGCACATTAAATACGCAGTATTTT.

V usage is TRBV19 and J usage is TRBJ2-1; TRBD2 aligns across 12 bases. The CDR3 spans 19 residues. V shed 3 bases, J shed 2 bases, and the junction held 11 bases outside the gene matches. Germline assignment: CDR1 LNHDA and CDR2 SQIVND (reference sequence). Here the CDR3 DNA reads TGTGCCAGTAGTATGAGACTAGCGGGGGAGGGGGCCGCCTACAATGAGCAGTTCTTC. Protein product: CASSMRLAGEGAAYNEQFF.

CDR3 DNA sequence: TGCGCCAGCAGCTTGGCCGGGGTTAACGGCGAGCAGTACTTC. Translating gives CASSLAGVNGEQYF. This sequence joins TRBV5-1 and TRBJ2-7, with D possibly being TRBD2 (5 bases). From germline, CDR1 is SGHRS and CDR2 YFSETQ. There are 14 residues in the CDR3. V was shortened by 0 bases and J by 6 bases, with 13 bases between the two germline ends.

The chain uses TRBV2 and TRBJ1-1; tentative D call: TRBD1 (5 bases). Trimming took off 3 bases at V and 0 bases at J, with 8 bases between the two ends. CDR1 is SNHLY, CDR2 FYNNEI, per germline. This CDR3 region has 14 residues. As DNA, the CDR3 is TGTGCCAGCAGTGATTGGGGCATGAACACTGAAGCTTTCTTT. Its protein product is CASSDWGMNTEAFF.

For the CDR3, the DNA is TGTGCTAGTGGTATAACCGCCGGGACTACCTCCTACGAGCAGTACTTC. Protein product: CASGITAGTTSYEQYF. The V call is TRBV12-5, the J call TRBJ2-7, with 7 nucleotides matching TRBD2. The CDR3 length is 16 residues. Trimming at V came to 5 bases and at J to 0 bases, leaving 10 bases not matched to a gene. Germline V gene data show CDR1 as LGHNT and CDR2 as FRNRAP.

The gene calls are TRBV5-1 and TRBJ2-7; a possible D gene is TRBD1 (6 bases). CDR1 is SGHRS and CDR2 is YFSETQ in the germline V gene. There are 14 residues in the CDR3. The ends were cut back, 2 bases at V and 1 base at J, with 10 bases in the middle. CDR3 residues: CASSLQGFSYEQYF. The CDR3 DNA follows: TGCGCCAGCAGCTTACAGGGTTTTTCCTACGAGCAGTACTTC.

The chain has TRBV6-5 and TRBJ1-2; D is possibly TRBD1 (6 bases). The CDR3 spans 13 residues. The V and J ends lost 5 bases and 3 bases respectively, with 10 bases between them. The germline gives CDR1 MNHEY, CDR2 SVGAGI. In nucleotides, the CDR3 is TGTGCCAGCAGTAGGACAGCCTACTATGGCTACACCTTC. Protein: CASSRTAYYGYTF.

The CDR3 nucleotides are TGCGCCAGCAGATTCATTGACCACAGGGATCATGGCTACACCTTC. Translated, it gives CASRFIDHRDHGYTF. The chain employs TRBV4-1 and TRBJ1-2; D is possibly TRBD1 (6 bases). Germline loops: CDR1 MGHRA, CDR2 YSYEKL. This CDR3 spans 15 amino acids. V dropped 6 bases and J dropped 6 bases, with 20 bases sitting between them.

A word on this clone: Additional DNA sequences in this sample encode the identical CDR3. This chain links TRBV6-5 with TRBJ1-2, with D perhaps matching TRBD1 (6 bases). The V and J ends lost 5 bases and 2 bases respectively, with 9 bases between them. Germline lookup yields CDR1 MNHEY and CDR2 SVGAGI. The CDR3 covers 13 residues. CDR3 bases: TGTGCCAGCAGTCCAACAGGGAACTATGGCTACACCTTC. Its protein is CASSPTGNYGYTF.

The chain's CDR3 is CASSFGQGYNSPLHF. The DNA of the CDR3 is TGTGCCAGCAGTTTCGGACAGGGGTATAATTCACCCCTCCACTTT. V and J are TRBV27 and TRBJ1-6; 9 bases line up with TRBD1. The germline CDR1 and CDR2 sequences are MNHEY and SMNVEV (reference sequence). V dropped 3 bases and J dropped 4; count of bases not matched to a gene: 1. The CDR3 sequence is 15 residues long.

This clone was recorded a few times. The V call is TRBV2, the J call TRBJ2-1, with TRBD2 matching 9 bases. The CDR3 is 17 residues long. Unmatched junction bases numbered 9, after V lost 6 bases and J lost 0 bases. Germline assignment: CDR1 SNHLY and CDR2 FYNNEI. DNA for the CDR3: TGTGCCAGCAGGCCGGGACTAGCCCACCTCTCCTACAATGAGCAGTTCTTC. Protein: CASRPGLAHLSYNEQFF.

The chain carries TRBV7-8 and TRBJ2-1, with 8 bases fitting TRBD1. The CDR3 sequence is 15 residues long. Germline CDR1 and CDR2: SGHVS and FQNEAQ. V was clipped by 1 base and J by 7 bases; unmatched bases: 6. CDR3 bases: TGTGCCAGCAGCTTAGGGACAGGGTCTACAAATGAGCAGTTCTTC. Translated, it gives CASSLGTGSTNEQFF.

J is TRBJ1-2 and V is TRBV28; 9 bases are a match to TRBD1. The CDR3 contains 13 residues. J was trimmed by 7 bases and V by 5 bases; bases with no gene match: 5. Germline CDR1 MDHEN, CDR2 SYDVKM. Here the CDR3 reads CASSLQGARGYTF. The CDR3 nucleotides are TGTGCCAGCAGTCTACAGGGGGCGCGTGGCTACACCTTC.